The 16 T cell receptor beta chains presented below share a single source sample, sequenced in a study of technical replicates of blood from several donors. Here immunoSEQ multiplex PCR was the method, and the copy in TCRdb shows in-frame clones only, minus some. This table holds some 80,000 clones, around 97% found once. Sequenced sample: T cells isolated from PBMCs. The receptors here all came from a human donor in good health.

The chain uses TRBV6-4 and TRBJ2-3; D is possibly TRBD2 (6 bases). The CDR3 consists of 14 residues. Germline V gene data show CDR1 as MRHNA and CDR2 as SNTAGT. V was pared by 4 bases and J by 2 bases, with 10 bases between. DNA of the CDR3: TGTGCCAGCAGTGCTTTAGCGGCCACAGATACGCAGTATTTT. This codes for CASSALAATDTQYF.

The chain recombines TRBV2 with TRBJ2-3; no reliable D call. Deletions cut 0 bases from V and 3 bases from J, with 10 bases between. The CDR3 totals 15 residues. Germline V gene lookup returns CDR1 SNHLY and CDR2 FYNNEI. CDR3 DNA: TGTGCCAGCAGTGAAGCAACACAGTTAACAGATACGCAGTATTTT. This codes for CASSEATQLTDTQYF.

This rearrangement joins TRBV5-4 to TRBJ2-7, with D perhaps TRBD2 (6 bases). Trimming took 0 bases from V and 3 from J, leaving 10 bases between them. Germline assignment: CDR1 SGHNT and CDR2 YYREEE (reference sequence). This CDR3 is built from 14 residues. This CDR3 reads CASSLDFSGYEQYF. In DNA, the CDR3 is TGTGCCAGCAGCTTGGATTTTAGCGGCTACGAGCAGTACTTC. Looking up the rest from reference TRBV5-4 and TRBJ2-7 gives the full variable domain: ETGVTQSPTHLIKTRGQQVTLRCSSQSGHNTVSWYQQALGQGPQFIFQYYREEENGRGNFPPRFSGLQFPNYSSELNVNALELDDSALYLCASSLDFSGYEQYFGPGTRLTVT.

This clone was detected once. This chain links TRBV2 with TRBJ2-1; 11 nucleotides agree with TRBD1. The germline V gene has CDR1 SNHLY and CDR2 FYNNEI. Trimming cost V 10 bases and J 5 bases; bases outside gene matches: 4. The CDR3 runs to 13 residues. The CDR3 DNA sequence: TGTGCCATACCGGGACAGGGGGACAATGAGCAGTTCTTC. Translated: CAIPGQGDNEQFF.

The V call is TRBV5-1, the J call TRBJ1-5; 9 nucleotides agree with TRBD1. Germline V lookup: CDR1 SGHRS, CDR2 YFSETQ. There are 14 residues in the CDR3. Trimming removed 7 bases from V and 10 bases from J; junction bases left unmatched: 12. CDR3 residues: CASAPGQGMGPQHF. The DNA for the CDR3 is TGCGCCAGCGCCCCGGGACAGGGAATGGGTCCCCAGCATTTT.

The chain links TRBV4-1 to TRBJ1-2, with D perhaps matching TRBD1 (5 bases). CDR1 is MGHRA, CDR2 YSYEKL, per germline. The CDR3 runs 15 residues. V dropped 1 base and J dropped 4 bases, with 13 bases sitting between them. The CDR3 here is CASSQVHGGAYGYTF. The CDR3 DNA reads TGCGCCAGCAGCCAAGTCCACGGGGGTGCCTATGGCTACACCTTC.

The chain couples TRBV21-1 to TRBJ1-1. TRBV21-1 is tagged as a pseudogene. This CDR3 has 14 residues. DNA of the CDR3: TGCCGCCGGGAGAAGGTTCTGGTGGACACTGAAGCTTTCTTT. It is translated as CRREKVLVDTEAFF.

The chain combines TRBV29-1 with TRBJ2-2; no reliable D call. The CDR3 has 15 residues. The V gene lost 4 bases and the J gene lost 0 bases, with 12 bases spanning the gap. Germline V lookup: CDR1 SQVTM, CDR2 ANQGSEA. CDR3 protein: CSVGWSDPNTGELFF. CDR3 coding DNA: TGCAGCGTTGGATGGAGCGACCCGAACACCGGGGAGCTGTTTTTT.

This chain links TRBV5-1 with TRBJ2-1; 7 nucleotides agree with TRBD1. V lost 0 bases to trimming and J lost 0 bases; unmatched junction nucleotides: 0. The V gene's germline CDR1 is SGHRS and CDR2 YFSETQ. The CDR3 has 15 residues. CDR3 region: CASSLGDSSYNEQFF. The CDR3 DNA follows: TGCGCCAGCAGCTTGGGGGACAGCTCCTACAATGAGCAGTTCTTC.

The chain recombines TRBV6-1 with TRBJ2-7; 9 bases are a match to TRBD1. Germline assignment: CDR1 MNHNS and CDR2 SASEGT. The length of the CDR3 is 14 residues. The J segment lost 6 bases and the V segment lost 3 bases, leaving 6 bases of the junction unmatched. The CDR3 protein is CASSDYRGPPEQYF. The CDR3 DNA reads as TGTGCCAGCAGTGATTACAGGGGGCCTCCCGAGCAGTACTTC.

V usage is TRBV5-1 and J usage is TRBJ1-1, with 7 bases aligning to TRBD1. With 5 bases clipped from V and 0 bases from J, the junction kept 7 bases outside the gene matches. Germline CDR1 SGHRS, CDR2 YFSETQ. This CDR3 spans 15 amino acids. The CDR3 protein is CASRDRRSVNTEAFF. In DNA, the CDR3 is TGCGCCAGCAGGGACAGGCGGTCGGTGAACACTGAAGCTTTCTTT. Filled out from reference TRBV5-1 and TRBJ1-1, the complete variable domain reads KAGVTQTPRYLIKTRGQQVTLSCSPISGHRSVSWYQQTPGQGLQFLFEYFSETQRNKGNFPGRFSGRQFSNSRSEMNVSTLELGDSALYLCASRDRRSVNTEAFFGQGTRLTVV.

The gene calls are TRBV9 and TRBJ2-5; 9 nucleotides match TRBD2. The CDR3 is 16 residues long. Germline V gives CDR1 SGDLS, CDR2 YYNGEE. The V segment lost 0 bases and the J segment 5 bases; nucleotides outside the gene matches: 8. The CDR3 region has the DNA TGTGCCAGCAGCGTAGGGATAGCGGGAGAGTGGGAGACCCAGTACTTC. Its protein product is CASSVGIAGEWETQYF.

The CDR3 protein is CASSEFSPREAFF. CDR3 coding DNA: TGTGCCAGCAGTGAATTCTCCCCGAGGGAAGCTTTCTTT. The chain uses TRBV6-1 and TRBJ1-1; no reliable D call. Germline values: CDR1 MNHNS, CDR2 SASEGT. The CDR3 length is 13 residues. V lost 2 bases to trimming and J lost 8 bases, with 12 bases between them.

The chain has TRBV19 and TRBJ2-3; 13 bases align to TRBD2. Per the germline V gene, CDR1 is LNHDA and CDR2 is SQIVND (reference sequence). The CDR3 is 17 residues long. After removal of 5 bases from V and 2 bases from J, the junction contained 7 bases not matched to a gene. In DNA, the CDR3 is TGTGCCAGTAGTCTACAGGGACTAGCGGGACTCACAGATACGCAGTATTTT. Its translation is CASSLQGLAGLTDTQYF.

This chain joins TRBV11-3 and TRBJ1-2; D not certain. This CDR3 contains 15 residues. V dropped 1 base and J dropped 4 bases, with 13 bases sitting between them. Germline assignment: CDR1 SGHNT and CDR2 YENEEA. The CDR3 DNA follows: TGTGCCAGCAGCTTAGGAGCATCTACCCCCTATGGCTACACCTTC. Its protein product is CASSLGASTPYGYTF.

The chain is built from TRBV9 and TRBJ2-2; TRBD2 is a possible D gene (5 bases). V lost 0 bases to trimming and J lost 3 bases, with 6 bases between them. From germline, CDR1 is SGDLS and CDR2 YYNGEE. The CDR3 contains 14 residues. The CDR3 region has the DNA TGTGCCAGCAGCGTAGGGGGAGACACCGGGGAGCTGTTTTTT. Translated: CASSVGGDTGELFF.